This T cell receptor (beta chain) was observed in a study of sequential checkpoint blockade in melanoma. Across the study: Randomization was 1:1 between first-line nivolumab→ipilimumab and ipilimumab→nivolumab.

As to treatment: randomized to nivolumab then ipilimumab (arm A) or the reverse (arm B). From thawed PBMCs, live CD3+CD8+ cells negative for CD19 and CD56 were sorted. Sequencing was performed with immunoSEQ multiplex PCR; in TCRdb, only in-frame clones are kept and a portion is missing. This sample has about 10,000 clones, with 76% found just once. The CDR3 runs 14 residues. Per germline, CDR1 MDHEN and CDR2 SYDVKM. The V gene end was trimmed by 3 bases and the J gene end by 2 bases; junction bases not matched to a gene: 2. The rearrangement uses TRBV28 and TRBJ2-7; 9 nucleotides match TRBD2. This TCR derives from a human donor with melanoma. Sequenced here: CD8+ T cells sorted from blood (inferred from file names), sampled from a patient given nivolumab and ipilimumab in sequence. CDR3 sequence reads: CASSFSGRPYEQYF. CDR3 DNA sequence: TGTGCCAGCAGTTTCAGCGGGAGGCCCTACGAGCAGTACTTC.